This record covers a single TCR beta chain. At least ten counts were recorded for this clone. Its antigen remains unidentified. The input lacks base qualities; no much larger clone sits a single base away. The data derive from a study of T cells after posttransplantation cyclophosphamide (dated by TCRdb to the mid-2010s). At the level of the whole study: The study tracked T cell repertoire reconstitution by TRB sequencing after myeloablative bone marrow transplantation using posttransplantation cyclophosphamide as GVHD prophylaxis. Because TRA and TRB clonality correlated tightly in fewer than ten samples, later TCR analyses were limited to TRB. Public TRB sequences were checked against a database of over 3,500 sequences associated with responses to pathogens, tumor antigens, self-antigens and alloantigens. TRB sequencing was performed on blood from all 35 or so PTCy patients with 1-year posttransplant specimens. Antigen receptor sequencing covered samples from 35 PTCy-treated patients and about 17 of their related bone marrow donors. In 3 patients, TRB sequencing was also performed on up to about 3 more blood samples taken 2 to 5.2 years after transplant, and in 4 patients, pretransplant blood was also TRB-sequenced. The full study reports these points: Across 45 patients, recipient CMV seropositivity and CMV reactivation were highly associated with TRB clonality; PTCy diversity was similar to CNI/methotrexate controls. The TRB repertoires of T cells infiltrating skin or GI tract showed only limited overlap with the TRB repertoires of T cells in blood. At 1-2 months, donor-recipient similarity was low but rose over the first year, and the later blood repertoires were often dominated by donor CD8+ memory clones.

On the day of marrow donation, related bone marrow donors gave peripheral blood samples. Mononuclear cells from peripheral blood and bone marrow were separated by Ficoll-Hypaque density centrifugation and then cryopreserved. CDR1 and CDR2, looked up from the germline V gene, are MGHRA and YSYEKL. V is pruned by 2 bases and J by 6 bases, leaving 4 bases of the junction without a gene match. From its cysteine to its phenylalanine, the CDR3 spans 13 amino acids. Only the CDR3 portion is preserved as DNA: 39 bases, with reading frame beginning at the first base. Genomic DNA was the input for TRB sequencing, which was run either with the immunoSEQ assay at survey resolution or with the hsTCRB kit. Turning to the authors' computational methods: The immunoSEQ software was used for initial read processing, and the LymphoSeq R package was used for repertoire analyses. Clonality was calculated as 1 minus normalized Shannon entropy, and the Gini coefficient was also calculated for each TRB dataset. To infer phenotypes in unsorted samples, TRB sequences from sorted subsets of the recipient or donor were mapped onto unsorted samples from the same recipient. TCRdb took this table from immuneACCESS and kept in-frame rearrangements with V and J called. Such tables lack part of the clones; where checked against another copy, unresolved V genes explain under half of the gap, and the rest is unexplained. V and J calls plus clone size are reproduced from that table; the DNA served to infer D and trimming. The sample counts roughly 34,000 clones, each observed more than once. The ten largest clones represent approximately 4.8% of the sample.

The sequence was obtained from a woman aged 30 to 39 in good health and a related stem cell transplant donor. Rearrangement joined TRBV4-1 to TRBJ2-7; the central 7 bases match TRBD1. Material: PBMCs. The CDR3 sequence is CASSQSTGTEQYF. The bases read TGCGCCAGCAGCCAATCGACAGGGACCGAGCAGTACTTC.